What follows are 21 T cell receptor beta chains derived from one specimen sequenced in a study of tumor T cells in aggressive B-cell lymphoma. Some clones are missing from TCRdb's copy, which holds only in-frame ones; the method was immunoSEQ multiplex PCR. The sample comprises about 7,900 clones, around 86% of which are singletons, and under 5.5% rests with the top ten. Sequenced material: tumor tissue. Receptor source: an adult with diffuse large B cell lymphoma.

CDR3: CASSFQGEGANVLTF. The CDR3 DNA sequence: TGTGCCAGCAGTTTTCAGGGGGAAGGGGCCAACGTCCTGACTTTC. This chain links TRBV28 with TRBJ2-6, with 7 bases identical to TRBD1. The V segment lost 3 bases and the J segment 4 bases; nucleotides outside the gene matches: 3. The CDR3 has 15 residues. Germline assignment: CDR1 MDHEN and CDR2 SYDVKM.

A few counts support this clone. This chain connects TRBV5-1 to TRBJ2-3; 15 positions match TRBD2. The junction had 6 bases not matched to a gene; V was cut back by 4 bases and J by 6 bases. The CDR3 length is 16 residues. Germline-derived CDR1 and CDR2 are SGHRS and YFSETQ. The DNA for the CDR3 is TGCGCCAGCAGCCCCCGAGGACTAGCGGGAGGGGATACGCAGTATTTT. Protein product: CASSPRGLAGGDTQYF.

Points on this clone: Sequence at one end of the junction differs from germline and may be a read error. The chain combines TRBV27 with TRBJ2-6; weak D call: TRBD1 (5 bases). The CDR3 extends over 15 amino acids. Germline CDR1 is MNHEY and CDR2 is SMNVEV (reference sequence). Here the CDR3 reads CASSQLFSGANVLIF. The CDR3 nucleotides read TGTGCCAGCAGCCAACTTTTCTCTGGGGCCAACGTCCTGATTTTC.

This sequence joins TRBV4-1 and TRBJ1-1; D is undetermined. With 3 bases removed from V and 0 bases from J, the gap between germline ends came to 14 bases. This CDR3 spans 16 amino acids. Per germline, CDR1 MGHRA and CDR2 YSYEKL. The CDR3: CASSQGAGYMNTEAFF. As DNA, the CDR3 is TGCGCCAGCAGCCAGGGAGCCGGATACATGAACACTGAAGCTTTCTTT.

This sequence joins TRBV7-9 and TRBJ1-4; a possible D gene is TRBD1 (6 bases). CDR3 length: 13 amino acids. Germline V gene data show CDR1 as SEHNR and CDR2 as FQNEAQ (reference sequence). V lost 11 bases and J 4 bases, leaving 14 bases between the germline ends. The CDR3 DNA is TGTGCCGGACAGCGGGGGGTTAATGAAAAACTGTTTTTT. It translates to CAGQRGVNEKLFF.

The chain employs TRBV19 and TRBJ1-5, with a possible D match to TRBD1 (6 bases). The CDR3 has 16 residues. Trimming left V 3 bases short and J 0 bases short, with 12 bases between. Looked up from germline, CDR1 is LNHDA and CDR2 is SQIVND (reference sequence). The CDR3 DNA is TGTGCCAGTAGTATGCGTCAGGGGTATAGCAATCAGCCCCAGCATTTT. This encodes CASSMRQGYSNQPQHF.

This clone showed up just a few times. The chain has TRBV7-9 and TRBJ1-3; D not resolved. From germline, CDR1 is SEHNR and CDR2 FQNEAQ (reference sequence). CDR3 length: 13 residues. V lost 4 bases and J lost 10, with 14 bases in between. The CDR3 reads CASSSRRDGTIYF. CDR3 coding DNA: TGTGCCAGCAGCTCCCGACGGGATGGGACCATATATTTT. Full variable domain (remainder filled in from reference TRBV7-9 and TRBJ1-3): DTGVSQNPRHKITKRGQNVTFRCDPISEHNRLYWYRQTLGQGPEFLTYFQNEAQLEKSRLLSDRFSAERPKGSFSTLEIQRTEQGDSAMYLCASSSRRDGTIYFGEGSWLTVV.

In this sample, this clone turned up once. The J gene is TRBJ2-7, the V gene TRBV5-1, with 8 bases identical to TRBD1. The CDR3 consists of 16 residues. Trimming at V came to 3 bases and at J to 0 bases, leaving 8 bases not matched to a gene. CDR1 and CDR2 (germline): SGHRS, YFSETQ. The CDR3 protein is CASSSGTGRFSYEQYF. The DNA of the CDR3 is TGCGCCAGCAGCTCAGGGACAGGCCGCTTCTCCTACGAGCAGTACTTC.

This chain connects TRBV15 to TRBJ2-3; TRBD2 matches at 9 bases. Per the germline V gene, CDR1 is LNHNV and CDR2 is YYDKDF (reference sequence). CDR3 length: 19 residues. The V and J ends lost 8 bases and 0 bases, in that order; junction bases with no gene match: 18. CDR3 region: CATLGRRLAEHTSTDTQYF. The CDR3 nucleotides read TGTGCCACCCTCGGGAGGAGACTAGCGGAACACACTAGCACAGATACGCAGTATTTT.

The chain links TRBV6-5 to TRBJ2-3, with 9 nucleotides matching TRBD1. The CDR3 loop spans 15 amino acids. CDR1 is MNHEY, CDR2 SVGAGI, per germline. V shed 6 bases, J shed 1 base, and the junction held 5 bases outside the gene matches. The CDR3, as DNA: TGTGCCAGCAGACCGGGACAGGGTCGCACAGATACGCAGTATTTT. Translated: CASRPGQGRTDTQYF.

The sample holds one count of this clone. The chain uses TRBV5-5 and TRBJ1-1; weak D call: TRBD1 (5 bases). Germline V gene sequence: CDR1 SGHKS, CDR2 YYEKEE (reference sequence). The CDR3 covers 14 residues. V was trimmed by 3 bases and J by 5 bases, leaving 14 bases between them. The CDR3: CASSSFGGGTEAFF. The CDR3 DNA reads as TGTGCCAGCAGCTCGTTCGGGGGTGGGACTGAAGCTTTCTTT. Using reference TRBV5-5 and TRBJ1-1 for the parts outside the CDR3, the full variable domain is DAGVTQSPTHLIKTRGQQVTLRCSPISGHKSVSWYQQVLGQGPQFIFQYYEKEERGRGNFPDRFSARQFPNYSSELNVNALLLGDSALYLCASSSFGGGTEAFFGQGTRLTVV.

This rearrangement joins TRBV21-1 to TRBJ2-7; the listed D gene, TRBD1, was not tested against the DNA. TRBV21-1 is reported as a pseudogene. This CDR3 is 13 amino acids long. CDR3 sequence reads: CASSPTPTYEQYF. The CDR3 nucleotides are TGTGCCAGCAGCCCAACCCCCACATACGAGCAGTACTTC.

This chain uses TRBV2 with TRBJ2-1, with D tentatively TRBD2 (5 bases). Per germline, CDR1 SNHLY and CDR2 FYNNEI. CDR3 length: 15 residues. Trimming left V 3 bases short and J 0 bases short, with 9 bases between. CDR3 protein: CASSEFGGSYNEQFF. The CDR3 bases are TGTGCCAGCAGTGAGTTCGGAGGCTCCTACAATGAGCAGTTCTTC.

The chain couples TRBV6-5 to TRBJ1-1; 8 nucleotides agree with TRBD1. The CDR3 runs to 14 residues. CDR1 is MNHEY, CDR2 SVGAGI, per germline. After removal of 6 bases from V and 4 bases from J, the junction contained 7 bases not matched to a gene. CDR3 protein: CASRAQTGVTEAFF. CDR3 DNA: TGTGCCAGCAGGGCTCAGACAGGGGTCACTGAAGCTTTCTTT.

The chain uses TRBV11-2 and TRBJ1-1, with TRBD1 matching 8 bases. The V segment lost 3 bases and the J segment 6 bases; nucleotides outside the gene matches: 3. Germline loops: CDR1 SGHAT, CDR2 FQNNGV. The CDR3 covers 13 residues. CDR3 DNA sequence: TGTGCCAGCAGCTTTACAGGGGGGGCTGAAGCTTTCTTT. Protein: CASSFTGGAEAFF.

The chain recombines TRBV12-5 with TRBJ2-2, with D maybe TRBD1 (5 bases). Germline V gene sequence: CDR1 LGHNT, CDR2 FRNRAP. V was clipped by 8 bases and J by 7 bases, with 23 bases between them. The CDR3 spans 16 residues. CDR3 sequence reads: CASSSTQDKAFGELFF. The CDR3 DNA is TGTGCTAGTAGTTCCACCCAGGACAAGGCATTCGGGGAGCTGTTTTTT.

The V and J genes are TRBV7-9 and TRBJ2-2, with 10 bases identical to TRBD1. Germline assignment: CDR1 SEHNR and CDR2 FQNEAQ (reference sequence). The junction had 16 bases not matched to a gene; V was cut back by 5 bases and J by 7 bases. This CDR3 spans 18 amino acids. DNA of the CDR3: TGTGCCAGCAGCCCTTCCTCCCAGACAGGGGGCTGGAGCGGGGAGCTGTTTTTT. The encoded protein is CASSPSSQTGGWSGELFF.

The V and J genes are TRBV5-4 and TRBJ1-1, with 9 nucleotides matching TRBD1. Germline-derived CDR1 and CDR2 are SGHNT and YYREEE (reference sequence). The CDR3 sequence is 14 residues long. The J segment lost 5 bases and the V segment lost 2 bases, leaving 4 bases of the junction unmatched. The CDR3 loop is CASSLQGAGTEAFF. CDR3 nucleotides: TGTGCCAGCAGCTTACAGGGGGCTGGAACTGAAGCTTTCTTT.

V is TRBV28 and J is TRBJ2-3; the D is unclear. Germline assignment: CDR1 MDHEN and CDR2 SYDVKM. The CDR3 runs to 14 residues. V was clipped by 4 bases and J by 2 bases, with 10 bases between them. This CDR3 reads CASSSQTPTDTQYF. CDR3 in DNA: TGTGCCAGCAGTTCCCAGACTCCCACAGATACGCAGTATTTT.

The chain recombines TRBV29-1 with TRBJ2-3; D might be TRBD1 (6 bases). The V gene lost 6 bases and the J gene lost 9 bases, with 19 bases spanning the gap. Germline V CDR1 and CDR2: SQVTM, ANQGSEA. The CDR3 totals 13 residues. CDR3 coding DNA: TGCAGCGTCAAACAGGGCGAGGGGTACACGCAGTATTTT. Encoded protein: CSVKQGEGYTQYF.

The V call is TRBV6-6, the J call TRBJ1-2; maybe TRBD1 (6 bases). Trimming stripped 2 bases from V and 3 bases from J, with 10 bases between. The germline V gene encodes CDR1 MNHNY and CDR2 SVGAGI (reference sequence). The CDR3 is made up of 14 amino acids. CDR3 protein: CASSYRGADYGYTF. The DNA for the CDR3 is TGTGCCAGCAGTTACCGGGGGGCGGACTATGGCTACACCTTC.